This T cell receptor (beta chain) derives from a study of cytomegalovirus exposure and HLA in healthy donors. Findings and limits, study-wide: The analysis excluded some indistinguishable V segments, including TRBV6-2 and TRBV6-3.

There are 16 residues in the CDR3. Germline assignment: CDR1 SSHAT and CDR2 FNYEAQ (reference sequence). About this clone: Its antigen is unknown. An end of the junction differs from the germline gene, which may be a read error.

Researchers ran the PCR with 60 Vbeta and 13 Jbeta primers. The assay was immunoSEQ multiplex PCR, and TCRdb's table has in-frame clones only and misses some. This sample has about 180,000 clones; roughly 85% occur once, and the top ten carry around 0.74%. The sequence was obtained from a woman in her 40s in good health and CMV-seronegative. This chain connects TRBV7-7 to TRBJ2-2, with D maybe TRBD2 (5 bases). The sample comprised PBMCs. CDR3 nucleotides: TGTGCTAGCAGCCCGGACCCACTTTATAGCGCCGGGGAGCTGTTTTTT. Translating gives CASSPDPLYSAGELFF.